This TCR beta chain was identified in a study of blood T cell repertoires in COVID-19. On the study more broadly: T cells, B-cell-depleted T cells, or PBMCs supplied cDNA or gDNA.

Profiled with immunoSEQ multiplex PCR; TCRdb holds only in-frame clones, not every one. Of about 250,000 clones in the sample, roughly 80% were seen once. V was cut by 6 bases and J by 6 bases, with 12 bases left in between. Germline V gene data show CDR1 as SNHLY and CDR2 as FYNNEI. CDR3 length: 12 amino acids. This TCR was recovered from a man aged 80 or over with acute or convalescent COVID-19. This rearrangement joins TRBV2 to TRBJ2-7; D is possibly TRBD2 (5 bases). The sample consisted of peripheral blood. CDR3 amino acids: CASREGSPEQYF. CDR3 nucleotide sequence: TGTGCCAGCAGAGAGGGAAGCCCCGAGCAGTACTTC.